Shown below are 17 T cell receptor beta chains from a single sample sequenced in a study of neurological immune-mediated disorders. MiXCR was run by TCRdb on the 5' RACE reads, yielding one entry per CDR3 protein. This table has about 95,000 distinct CDR3 sequences, 3.5% to 4% appearing once. The source material was PBMCs. These TCRs come from a woman aged 18-29 years with multiple sclerosis.

This clonotype was recorded at least ten times. The rearrangement joins TRBV20-1 to TRBJ1-2; the match to TRBD1 covers 12 bases. CDR3 length: 14 residues. The V segment lost 3 bases and the J segment 5 bases; nucleotides outside the gene matches: 4. Germline CDR1 reads DFQATT; CDR2 reads SNEGSKA (reference sequence). The CDR3: CSASKGQGAYGYTF. CDR3 DNA: TGCAGTGCTAGTAAGGGACAGGGGGCATATGGCTACACCTTC.

In its sample, this clonotype was seen many times. The chain combines TRBV2 with TRBJ1-5; unclear D gene. CDR3 length equals 15 residues. Trimming took 5 bases from V and 2 from J, leaving 13 bases between them. The germline CDR1 and CDR2 sequences are SNHLY and FYNNEI. CDR3: CASSYRSWGNQPQHF. CDR3 in DNA: TGTGCCAGCAGTTACAGAAGTTGGGGCAATCAGCCCCAGCATTTT.

This clonotype has a count of ten or more. The chain recombines TRBV27 with TRBJ2-2; possibly TRBD1 for D (7 bases). The CDR3 has 15 amino acids. The V end was cut by 3 bases, the J end by 4 bases, with 12 bases between. Germline CDR1 is MNHEY and CDR2 is SMNVEV (reference sequence). The CDR3: CASSFAQGGTGELFF. The CDR3 DNA sequence: TGTGCCAGCAGTTTCGCTCAGGGGGGCACCGGGGAGCTGTTTTTT.

This clonotype was counted at least ten times. The chain joins TRBV11-2 to TRBJ2-5; 11 bases are shared with TRBD2. J gave up 8 bases and V 5 bases, and 16 bases lay outside the gene matches. CDR1 is SGHAT, CDR2 FQNNGV, per germline. This CDR3 region has 17 residues. CDR3 in amino acids: CASSPITSGGYKRTQYF. The CDR3 DNA sequence: TGTGCCAGCAGCCCTATTACTAGCGGGGGATACAAGAGAACCCAGTACTTC.

This clonotype occurred a few times. This rearrangement joins TRBV11-2 to TRBJ2-1; 9 nucleotides agree with TRBD2. This CDR3 is 17 amino acids long. The junction had 9 bases not matched to a gene; V was cut back by 4 bases and J by 2 bases. Germline CDR1 reads SGHAT; CDR2 reads FQNNGV. CDR3 sequence: CASSSTLSGSAYNEQFF. The CDR3 region has the DNA TGTGCCAGCAGCTCCACTCTTAGCGGGAGCGCCTACAATGAGCAGTTCTTC.

In this sample, this clonotype turned up many times. The V call is TRBV7-6, the J call TRBJ1-6; unclear D gene. CDR1 SGHVS and CDR2 FNYEAQ come from the germline V gene. This CDR3 is built from 17 residues. Deletions cut 5 bases from V and 0 bases from J, with 14 bases between. In nucleotides, the CDR3 is TGTGCCAGCAGCCTCTTTTCGAGGTCCTCCTATAATTCACCCCTCCACTTT. The encoded protein is CASSLFSRSSYNSPLHF.

This clonotype has just a few counts. The V gene is TRBV6-5, the J gene TRBJ1-3; D is perhaps TRBD1 (5 bases). Germline V gives CDR1 MNHEY, CDR2 SVGAGI. Deletions cut 2 bases from V and 2 bases from J, with 10 bases between. CDR3 length: 15 amino acids. The CDR3 protein is CASSYQGIPGNTIYF. The DNA of the CDR3 is TGTGCCAGCAGTTACCAGGGTATCCCTGGAAACACCATATATTTT.

In its sample, this clonotype was seen many times. The chain combines TRBV29-1 with TRBJ2-7; the D gene is possibly TRBD2 (6 bases). Trimming shortened V by 4 bases and J by 5 bases, and 12 bases separated the two germline ends. Germline CDR1 reads SQVTM; CDR2 reads ANQGSEA. This CDR3 has 12 amino acids. The CDR3 DNA reads TGCAGCGTTGGCGACGGCGGGAACGAGCAGTACTTC. Its translation: CSVGDGGNEQYF.

This clonotype occurred many times. The chain is built from TRBV4-1 and TRBJ2-2, with D possibly matching TRBD2 (7 bases). The V and J ends lost 1 base and 2 bases respectively, with 14 bases between them. The germline gives CDR1 MGHRA, CDR2 YSYEKL. The length of the CDR3 is 17 residues. The CDR3 spells CASSQVGRGRNTGELFF. The CDR3 DNA follows: TGCGCCAGCAGCCAAGTCGGGCGGGGGCGAAACACCGGGGAGCTGTTTTTT.

This clonotype was seen ten or more times. The chain couples TRBV7-9 to TRBJ1-5; 9 bases are a match to TRBD1. V lost 5 bases, J lost 4 bases, and 18 bases stayed unmatched. This CDR3 has 19 amino acids. Germline V gene lookup returns CDR1 SEHNR and CDR2 FQNEAQ (reference sequence). In DNA, the CDR3 is TGTGCCAGCAGCACCTACAGGGGGCTCCAGAGTGGTGAGAATCAGCCCCAGCATTTT. Protein: CASSTYRGLQSGENQPQHF.

This clonotype was seen at least ten times. The rearrangement links TRBV20-1 to TRBJ2-7, with 11 nucleotides matching TRBD2. The CDR3 has 13 amino acids. Germline V CDR1 and CDR2: DFQATT, SNEGSKA (reference sequence). The J segment lost 4 bases and the V segment lost 6 bases, leaving 5 bases of the junction unmatched. The DNA for the CDR3 is TGCAGTGCGCCGGGACTAGCGGCTTACGAGCAGTACTTC. Translation: CSAPGLAAYEQYF.

The sample holds many counts of this clonotype. J is TRBJ2-1 and V is TRBV6-1; 10 positions match TRBD1. Per germline, CDR1 MNHNS and CDR2 SASEGT. This CDR3 is built from 15 residues. Trimming took 0 bases from V and 8 from J; bases not matched to a gene: 4. CDR3 nucleotide sequence: TGTGCCAGCAGTGAAGCGGGGGACAGGGGCGATGAGCAGTTCTTC. This encodes CASSEAGDRGDEQFF.

The V and J genes are TRBV20-1 and TRBJ1-1, with 11 bases that match TRBD1. This CDR3 is built from 13 residues. V dropped 6 bases and J dropped 8; count of bases not matched to a gene: 8. Germline V gives CDR1 DFQATT, CDR2 SNEGSKA (reference sequence). In nucleotides, the CDR3 is TGCAGTGCAAACCGGGACAGGGGGTGGGAAGCTTTCTTT. Translating it yields CSANRDRGWEAFF.

The table lists this clonotype with many counts. The chain recombines TRBV29-1 with TRBJ1-2; 8 nucleotides match TRBD1. Germline V CDR1 and CDR2: SQVTM, ANQGSEA. V shed 7 bases and J 2 bases; nucleotides not matched to a gene: 3. The CDR3 covers 12 residues. The CDR3 region has the DNA TGCAGCGCGACAGGGGCCAACTATGGCTACACCTTC. This encodes CSATGANYGYTF.

V is TRBV12-3 or TRBV12-4 and J is TRBJ2-7; no clear D. V gave up 3 bases and J gave up 0 bases, with 9 bases separating them. The CDR3 length is 14 residues. CDR3 sequence (DNA): TGTGCCAGCAGTTTCTTGAAGAGCTCCTACGAGCAGTACTTC. Protein product: CASSFLKSSYEQYF.

This clonotype has ten or more counts. This chain uses TRBV29-1 with TRBJ1-1; D call uncertain. The germline CDR1 and CDR2 sequences are SQVTM and ANQGSEA. Trimming removed 4 bases from V and 1 base from J, with 16 bases in between. The CDR3 is 15 amino acids. The CDR3 DNA is TGCAGCGTTGGGACCATTGGGGAAAAGAACACTGAAGCTTTCTTT. Amino acid sequence: CSVGTIGEKNTEAFF.

This clonotype showed up many times. The chain carries TRBV5-1 and TRBJ2-7; 7 positions match TRBD1. Germline assignment: CDR1 SGHRS and CDR2 YFSETQ. The CDR3 has 14 amino acids. J lost 5 bases, V lost 5 bases, and 10 bases had no gene match. The CDR3 is CASRSVTGLDEQYF. The CDR3 nucleotides read TGCGCCAGCAGGTCAGTGACAGGGTTGGACGAGCAGTACTTC.